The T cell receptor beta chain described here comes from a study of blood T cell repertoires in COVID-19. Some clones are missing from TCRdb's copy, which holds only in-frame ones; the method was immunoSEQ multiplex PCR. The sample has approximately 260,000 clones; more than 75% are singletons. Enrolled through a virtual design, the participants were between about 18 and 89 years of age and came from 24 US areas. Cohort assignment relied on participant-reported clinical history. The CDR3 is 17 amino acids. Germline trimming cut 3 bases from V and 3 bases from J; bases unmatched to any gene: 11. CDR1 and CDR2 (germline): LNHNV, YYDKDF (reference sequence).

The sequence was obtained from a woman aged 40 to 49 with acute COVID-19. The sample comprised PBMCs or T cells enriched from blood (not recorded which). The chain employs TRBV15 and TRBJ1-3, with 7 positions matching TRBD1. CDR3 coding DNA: TGTGCCACCAGCAGTCGCAGACAGGGCTTCGGTGGAAACACCATATATTTT. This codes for CATSSRRQGFGGNTIYF.